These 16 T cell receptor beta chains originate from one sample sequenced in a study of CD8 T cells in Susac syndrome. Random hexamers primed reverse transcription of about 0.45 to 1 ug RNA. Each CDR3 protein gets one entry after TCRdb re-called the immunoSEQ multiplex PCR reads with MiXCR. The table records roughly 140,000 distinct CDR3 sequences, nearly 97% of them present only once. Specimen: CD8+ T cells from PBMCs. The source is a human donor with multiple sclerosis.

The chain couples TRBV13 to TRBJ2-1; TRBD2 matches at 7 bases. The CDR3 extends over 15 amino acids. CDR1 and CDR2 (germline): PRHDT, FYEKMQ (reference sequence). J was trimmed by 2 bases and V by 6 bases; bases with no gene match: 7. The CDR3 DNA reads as TGTGCCAGCAGGCAACGGGGGACTACCTACAATGAGCAGTTCTTC. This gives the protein CASRQRGTTYNEQFF. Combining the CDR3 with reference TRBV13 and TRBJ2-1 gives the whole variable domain AAGVIQSPRHLIKEKRETATLKCYPIPRHDTVYWYQQGPGQDPQFLISFYEKMQSDKGSIPDRFSAQQFSDYHSELNMSSLELGDSALYFCASRQRGTTYNEQFFGPGTRLTVL.

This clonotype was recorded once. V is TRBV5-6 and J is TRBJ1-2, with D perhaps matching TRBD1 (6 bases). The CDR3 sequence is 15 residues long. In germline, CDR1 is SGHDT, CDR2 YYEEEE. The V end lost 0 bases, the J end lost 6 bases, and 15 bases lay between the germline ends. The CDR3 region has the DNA TGTGCCAGCAGCTTGGCATCGGGGACAACGGATGGCTACACCTTC. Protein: CASSLASGTTDGYTF.

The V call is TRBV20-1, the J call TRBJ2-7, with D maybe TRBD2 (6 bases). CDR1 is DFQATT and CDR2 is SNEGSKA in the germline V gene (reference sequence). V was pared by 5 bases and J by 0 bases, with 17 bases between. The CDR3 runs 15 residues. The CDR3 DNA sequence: TGCAGTGCTGAAGGAGGACGGGGGTTCTCCTACGAGCAGTACGTC. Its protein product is CSAEGGRGFSYEQYV.

The DNA of the CDR3 is TGTGCCATCAGTGGCCTAGCGGGGCCCTCACGCCGCACAGATACGCAGTATTTT. Encoded protein: CAISGLAGPSRRTDTQYF. The genes are TRBV10-3 and TRBJ2-3; 9 bases match TRBD2. The V gene's germline CDR1 is ENHRY and CDR2 SYGVKD. V trimming: 4 bases; J trimming: 1 base; junction bases outside the gene matches: 12. The CDR3 has 18 amino acids.

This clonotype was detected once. CDR3 DNA sequence: TGCGCCAGCAGCCAAGTTTGGATAGAGGGGCGTTCGGATGAGCAGTTCTTC. Its protein is CASSQVWIEGRSDEQFF. The V call is TRBV4-1, the J call TRBJ2-1; either TRBD1 or TRBD2 may fit D (5 bases each). Germline lookup yields CDR1 MGHRA and CDR2 YSYEKL. V lost 1 base, J lost 8 bases, and 21 bases lay in between. The CDR3 spans 17 residues.

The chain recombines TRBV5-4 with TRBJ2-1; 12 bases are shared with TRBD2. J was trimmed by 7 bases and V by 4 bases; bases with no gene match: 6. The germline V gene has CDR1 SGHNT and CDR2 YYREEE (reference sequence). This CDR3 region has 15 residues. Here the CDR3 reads CASSLLAGGRNEQFF. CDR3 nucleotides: TGTGCCAGCAGCCTACTAGCGGGGGGCCGGAATGAGCAGTTCTTC. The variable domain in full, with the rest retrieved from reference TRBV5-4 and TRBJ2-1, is ETGVTQSPTHLIKTRGQQVTLRCSSQSGHNTVSWYQQALGQGPQFIFQYYREEENGRGNFPPRFSGLQFPNYSSELNVNALELDDSALYLCASSLLAGGRNEQFFGPGTRLTVL.

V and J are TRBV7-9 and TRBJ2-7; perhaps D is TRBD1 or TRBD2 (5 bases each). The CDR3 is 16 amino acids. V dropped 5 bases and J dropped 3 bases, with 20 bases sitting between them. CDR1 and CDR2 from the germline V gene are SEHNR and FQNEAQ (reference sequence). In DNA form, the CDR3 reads TGTGCCAGCAGCCCCGGAGGAGCAGGGTGGAACTACGAGCAGTACGTC. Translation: CASSPGGAGWNYEQYV.

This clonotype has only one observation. The CDR3 spells CASSPTTGELFF. CDR3 nucleotides: TGTGCCAGCAGCCCGACGACCGGGGAGCTGTTTTTT. The V and J genes are TRBV9 and TRBJ2-2; D ambiguous. Germline CDR1 is SGDLS and CDR2 is YYNGEE. CDR3 length: 12 residues. V was trimmed by 4 bases and J by 5 bases, leaving 6 bases between them.

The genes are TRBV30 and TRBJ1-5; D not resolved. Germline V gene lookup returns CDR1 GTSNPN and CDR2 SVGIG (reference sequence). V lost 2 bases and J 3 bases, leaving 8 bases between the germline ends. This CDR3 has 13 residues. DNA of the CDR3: TGTGCCTGGAGTCCGAGTGACAATCAGCCCCAGCATTTT. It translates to CAWSPSDNQPQHF.

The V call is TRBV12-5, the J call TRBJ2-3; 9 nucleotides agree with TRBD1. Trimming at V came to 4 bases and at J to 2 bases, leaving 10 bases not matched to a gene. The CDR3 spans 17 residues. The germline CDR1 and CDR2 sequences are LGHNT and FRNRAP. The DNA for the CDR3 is TGTGCTAGTGGTTGGGACAGGGATGAAACCCTCACAGATACGCAGTATTTT. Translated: CASGWDRDETLTDTQYF.

CDR3 coding DNA: TGTGCCAGCACCGACAGTTCGTACGGAAACACCATATATTTT. Translation gives CASTDSSYGNTIYF. The chain is built from TRBV9 and TRBJ1-3, with D maybe TRBD1 (5 bases). The CDR3 length is 14 residues. The germline V and J ends were trimmed by 6 bases and 4 bases, with 14 bases remaining between them. The germline CDR1 and CDR2 sequences are SGDLS and YYNGEE.

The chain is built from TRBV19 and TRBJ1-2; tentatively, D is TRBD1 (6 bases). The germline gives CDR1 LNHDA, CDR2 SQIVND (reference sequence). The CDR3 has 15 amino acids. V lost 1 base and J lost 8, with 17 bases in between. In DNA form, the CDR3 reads TGTGCCAGTAGTATAGGGTCCAGGGGATCGTTCGGCTACACCTTC. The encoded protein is CASSIGSRGSFGYTF.

As DNA, the CDR3 is TGCAGTGCTAGAGATACTAGCGGGGGCTACGAGCAGTACTTC. Its translation: CSARDTSGGYEQYF. The rearrangement joins TRBV20-1 to TRBJ2-7, with 11 positions matching TRBD2. Per the germline V gene, CDR1 is DFQATT and CDR2 is SNEGSKA (reference sequence). V lost 0 bases and J lost 3; bases outside the gene matches: 1. This CDR3 region has 14 residues.

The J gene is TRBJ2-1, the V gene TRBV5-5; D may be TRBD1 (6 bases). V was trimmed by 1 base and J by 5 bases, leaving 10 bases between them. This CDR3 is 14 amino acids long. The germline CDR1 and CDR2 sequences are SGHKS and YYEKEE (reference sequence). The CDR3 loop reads CASSLIAGDNEQFF. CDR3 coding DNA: TGTGCCAGCAGCTTGATCGCAGGGGACAATGAGCAGTTCTTC.

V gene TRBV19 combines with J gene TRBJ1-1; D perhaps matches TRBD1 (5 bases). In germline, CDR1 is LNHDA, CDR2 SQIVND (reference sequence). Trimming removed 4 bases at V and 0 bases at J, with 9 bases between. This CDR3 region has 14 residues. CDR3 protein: CASSTGPMNTEAFF. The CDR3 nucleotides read TGTGCCAGTAGTACGGGACCGATGAACACTGAAGCTTTCTTT.

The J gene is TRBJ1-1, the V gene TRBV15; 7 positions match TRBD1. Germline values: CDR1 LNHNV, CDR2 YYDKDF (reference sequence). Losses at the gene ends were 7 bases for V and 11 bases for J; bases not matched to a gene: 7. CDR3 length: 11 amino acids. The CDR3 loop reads CATKEGTAAFF. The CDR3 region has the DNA TGTGCCACCAAGGAGGGGACAGCTGCTTTCTTT.